This T cell receptor beta chain was sequenced during a study of T cells in Graves' hyperthyroidism and ophthalmopathy. The sample holds a few counts of this clonotype. RNA transcripts yielded amplified TCR beta CDR3 regions. First-round RT-PCR of the TCR CDR3 relied on the HTBI primer set. TCRdb itself ran the multiplex PCR reads through MiXCR, one entry per CDR3 protein. The sample has approximately 620,000 distinct CDR3 sequences, 11% to 15% seen once; the top ten hold under 7%. V shed 8 bases and J 3 bases; nucleotides not matched to a gene: 7. The CDR3 is 13 residues long. CDR1 MNHNS and CDR2 SASEGT come from the germline V gene.

The chain links TRBV6-1 to TRBJ2-7, with 7 nucleotides matching TRBD1. The TCR sequence derives from a woman aged 25-40 years with Graves' hyperthyroidism that later progressed to Graves' ophthalmopathy. The specimen was blood. CDR3 sequence: CASLWDRLYEQYF. The DNA of the CDR3 is TGTGCCAGCCTATGGGACAGACTCTACGAGCAGTACTTC.